A selection of T cell receptor beta chains follows, all from one sample in a study of blood T cell repertoires in COVID-19. Profiled with immunoSEQ multiplex PCR; TCRdb holds only in-frame clones, not every one. The sample lists roughly 280,000 clones; approximately 86% were seen once. What was sequenced was peripheral blood. The receptors originated from a man aged 35-49 years with active or convalescent COVID-19. Each CDR3 is given with its conserved first and last residue. D genes are given only for firm matches.

TRBV24-1	TRBD2	TRBJ2-5	CATSDLNVAGAQETQYF	TGTGCCACCAGTGATTTGAACGTAGCGGGGGCCCAAGAGACCCAGTACTTC
TRBV4-1	TRBD1	TRBJ1-2	CASSQPSGTGAYGYTF	TGCGCCAGCAGCCAACCCTCCGGGACAGGGGCCTATGGCTACACCTTC
TRBV5-4	.	TRBJ1-5	CASSPAPGGNQPQHF	TGTGCCAGCAGCCCCGCCCCGGGAGGCAATCAGCCCCAGCATTTT
TRBV30	TRBD1	TRBJ1-3	CAWGTYETGTGNTIYF	TGTGCCTGGGGGACCTACGAGACAGGGACTGGAAACACCATATATTTT
TRBV5-4	.	TRBJ1-4	CASSPRDTTTNEKLFF	TGTGCCAGCAGCCCACGGGATACAACAACTAATGAAAAACTGTTTTTT
TRBV24-1	TRBD1	TRBJ2-3	CATSDLPGTGNTDTQYF	TGTGCCACCAGTGATTTGCCTGGGACAGGGAACACAGATACGCAGTATTTT
TRBV7-8	.	TRBJ2-3	CASSPPPGGDTQYF	TGTGCCAGCAGCCCGCCCCCCGGTGGAGATACGCAGTATTTT
TRBV3-1/TRBV3-2	.	TRBJ1-4	CASSQGQGPNEKLFF	TGTGCCAGCAGCCAAGGTCAGGGCCCTAATGAAAAACTGTTTTTT
TRBV10-2	.	TRBJ2-7	CASSEYTAYEQYF	TGCGCCAGCAGTGAGTACACAGCTTACGAGCAGTACTTC
TRBV18	TRBD1	TRBJ2-6	CASSLTGTGASGANVLTF	TGTGCCAGCTCACTGACCGGGACAGGCGCCTCTGGGGCCAACGTCCTGACTTTC